The rows below give T cell receptor beta chains drawn from one sample of a study of T cell responses to AZD1222 COVID-19 vaccine. Generated by immunoSEQ multiplex PCR, the TCRdb table keeps only in-frame clones and is missing some. The sample consists of about 110,000 clones, under 90% of them appearing once. The sample in question was peripheral blood, obtained on day 0 of AZD1222 vaccination. All receptors derive from an adult in good health. CDR3s leave out the opening cysteine and the closing phenylalanine or tryptophan. The D gene is left open where the match is weak.

j_call v_call d_call cdr3_aa
TRBJ1-5 TRBV29-1 . SVGPTLVAQH
TRBJ1-5 TRBV7-2 . ASSPLDSPNQPQH
TRBJ1-5 TRBV30 . AWSEGNSNQPQH
TRBJ2-7 TRBV15 . ATSRVGLTGSYEQY
TRBJ2-7 TRBV19 TRBD2 ATTPRAGGIYEQY
TRBJ2-7 TRBV9 . ASSVEGIEYEQY
TRBJ2-5 TRBV5-5 TRBD2 ASSHTEAGGVTQY
TRBJ1-4 TRBV6-5 . ASSYSSTNEKLF
TRBJ2-5 TRBV5-8 . ASTMRRGETQY
TRBJ1-5 TRBV27 . ASRDLELNQPQH
TRBJ1-2 TRBV30 . AWSVQGGGNYGYT
TRBJ2-3 TRBV9 . ASSVLATPADTQY
TRBJ2-5 TRBV3-1/TRBV3-2 . ASSQAGSETQY
TRBJ1-6 TRBV10-3 . AISESSGSGRSPLH